Included here is one TCR beta chain sequence, with context. This entry comes from a study of cytomegalovirus exposure and HLA in healthy donors. PCR employed 60 Vbeta and 13 Jbeta primers. Produced via immunoSEQ multiplex PCR; TCRdb's table is partial and in-frame only. This sample has 200,000 to 250,000 clones, with approximately 79% found just once. The sequence came from a middle-aged man in good health and CMV-seronegative. The sequencing sample was made of PBMCs.

The CDR3 DNA sequence: TGTGCCAGCAACGAAGGACGGACTCTCTCCATTCAGTACTTC. Amino acids: CASNEGRTLSIQYF. The J gene is TRBJ2-4, the V gene TRBV6-5; D is possibly TRBD2 (5 bases). V lost 7 bases to trimming and J lost 9 bases, with 19 bases between them. The CDR3 loop spans 14 amino acids. Germline CDR1 and CDR2: MNHEY and SVGAGI.